Each of the 13 T cell receptor beta chains below was sequenced from the same sample in a study of cytomegalovirus exposure and HLA in healthy donors. The PCR employed 60 Vbeta primers together with 13 Jbeta primers. The table came from immunoSEQ multiplex PCR; TCRdb's copy has only in-frame clones and leaves some out. The sample has roughly 120,000 clones; about 73% are singletons. The sample consisted of PBMCs. These receptors all come from a woman in her fifties or sixties in good health and CMV-seropositive.

In its sample, this clone was seen a few times. This rearrangement joins TRBV19 to TRBJ2-5, with 7 bases that match TRBD2. The length of the CDR3 is 15 residues. CDR1 and CDR2 from the germline V gene are LNHDA and SQIVND (reference sequence). Trimming removed 3 bases from V and 4 bases from J; junction bases left unmatched: 8. The CDR3 reads CASSMGGAQVETQYF. As DNA, the CDR3 is TGTGCCAGTAGTATGGGAGGGGCCCAGGTAGAGACCCAGTACTTC.

The chain has TRBV9 and TRBJ2-1, with TRBD2 matching 12 bases. The germline gives CDR1 SGDLS, CDR2 YYNGEE. V was pared by 0 bases and J by 11 bases, with 12 bases of the junction left unmatched. This CDR3 is 17 amino acids long. The CDR3 here is CASSVDLAGGPGGQQFF. The DNA of the CDR3 is TGTGCCAGCAGCGTAGACCTAGCGGGGGGGCCGGGGGGACAGCAGTTCTTC.

The CDR3 nucleotides read TGTGCCAGCAGTTACGGACTTCAAGAGACCCAGTACTTC. It translates to CASSYGLQETQYF. The chain employs TRBV6-5 and TRBJ2-5, with D perhaps matching TRBD2 (5 bases). Trimming took off 2 bases at V and 2 bases at J, with 6 bases between the two ends. CDR1 and CDR2 from the germline V gene are MNHEY and SVGAGI. This CDR3 has 13 amino acids.

The gene calls are TRBV4-1 and TRBJ2-5; 10 bases are a match to TRBD1. This CDR3 region has 15 residues. Looked up from germline, CDR1 is MGHRA and CDR2 is YSYEKL. The V gene end was trimmed by 4 bases and the J gene end by 5 bases; junction bases not matched to a gene: 7. CDR3 loop: CASSPGTGDRETQYF. CDR3 nucleotides: TGCGCCAGCAGCCCCGGGACAGGGGATCGCGAGACCCAGTACTTC.

The rearrangement joins TRBV18 to TRBJ2-7, with TRBD2 identical over 10 bases. This CDR3 region has 14 residues. After removal of 4 bases from V and 3 bases from J, the junction contained 3 bases not matched to a gene. CDR1 is KGHSH and CDR2 is LQKENI in the germline V gene. The CDR3 DNA follows: TGTGCCAGCTCACAGCTAGCGGGGGACTACGAGCAGTACTTC. Amino acid sequence: CASSQLAGDYEQYF.

V usage is TRBV6-1 and J usage is TRBJ1-3; no clear D. This CDR3 contains 13 residues. Trimming pared 10 bases from V and 5 bases from J, leaving 15 bases between. Germline CDR1 is MNHNS and CDR2 is SASEGT. The CDR3 region is CATSSSTRNTIYF. The CDR3 region has the DNA TGTGCCACCTCAAGTTCGACTAGAAACACCATATATTTT.

The chain uses TRBV5-5 and TRBJ1-4; D not resolved. The V and J ends lost 4 bases and 10 bases respectively, with 20 bases between them. The CDR3 is made up of 15 amino acids. The V gene's germline CDR1 is SGHKS and CDR2 YYEKEE (reference sequence). CDR3 in amino acids: CASSPEGSRLGKLFF. The CDR3 nucleotides read TGTGCCAGCAGCCCCGAGGGTAGCAGATTGGGAAAACTGTTTTTT.

This clone was seen only a few times. The V call is TRBV7-8, the J call TRBJ2-7; TRBD2 matches at 12 bases. This CDR3 contains 16 residues. Germline V lookup: CDR1 SGHVS, CDR2 FQNEAQ. The V gene end was trimmed by 3 bases and the J gene end by 2 bases; junction bases not matched to a gene: 5. The CDR3 loop reads CASSFPGLAGTYEQYF. CDR3 bases: TGTGCCAGCAGCTTCCCTGGACTAGCGGGGACCTACGAGCAGTACTTC.

The chain carries TRBV19 and TRBJ1-6, with unresolved D. The germline V gene has CDR1 LNHDA and CDR2 SQIVND (reference sequence). Trimming pared 5 bases from V and 0 bases from J, leaving 14 bases between. CDR3 length equals 17 residues. CDR3 nucleotide sequence: TGTGCCAGTAGTTATAGCTCACGGAGCTCCTATAATTCACCCCTCCACTTT. Translated, it gives CASSYSSRSSYNSPLHF.

The V gene is TRBV4-3, the J gene TRBJ2-5; 15 nucleotides match TRBD2. This CDR3 is 17 amino acids long. Trimming took 4 bases from V and 4 from J; bases not matched to a gene: 7. From germline, CDR1 is LGHNA and CDR2 YSLEER. The CDR3 loop reads CASSRTSGGAPAETQYF. CDR3 DNA sequence: TGCGCCAGCAGCCGGACTAGCGGGGGGGCTCCTGCAGAGACCCAGTACTTC.

V and J are TRBV7-2 and TRBJ1-2; D is unclear. V lost 1 base, J lost 8 bases, and 20 bases lay in between. Germline V CDR1 and CDR2: SGHTA, FQGNSA. This CDR3 contains 16 residues. In DNA form, the CDR3 reads TGTGCCAGCAGCTTAGGACACGGGGTATTCGCGGAGGGCTACACCTTC. Translating it yields CASSLGHGVFAEGYTF.

The rearrangement uses TRBV6-5 and TRBJ1-1; TRBD1 aligns across 7 bases. Germline loops: CDR1 MNHEY, CDR2 SVGAGI. Germline trimming cut 7 bases from V and 6 bases from J; bases unmatched to any gene: 8. The CDR3 runs to 13 residues. The CDR3 region has the DNA TGTGCCAGCATCTCCGACAGGGAGGCTGAAGCTTTCTTT. Translation: CASISDREAEAFF.

This clone occurred a few times. The chain couples TRBV5-6 to TRBJ2-5; 12 nucleotides align to TRBD2. The germline gives CDR1 SGHDT, CDR2 YYEEEE. CDR3 size: 15 residues. Losses at the gene ends were 4 bases for V and 5 bases for J; bases not matched to a gene: 6. The DNA for the CDR3 is TGTGCCAGCAGCCGGCTAGCGGGGGGGAGGGAGACCCAGTACTTC. Amino acids: CASSRLAGGRETQYF.